A selection of T cell receptor beta chains follows, all from one sample in a study of shared clonotypes between healthy human individuals. Sequencing was performed with immunoSEQ multiplex PCR; in TCRdb, only in-frame clones are kept and a portion is missing. The sample gives more than 400,000 clones, roughly 95% of which show up once; approximately 0.06% is in the top ten. Sequenced: naive CD4+ T cells sorted from blood. The source is a woman aged 25 to 39 in good health. The CDR3 runs from the conserved cysteine through the conserved F or W. A D gene is named only where the DNA matches it firmly. Clone size, where shown, is once, few, many, or a class for clones that have expanded.

j_gene	d_gene	abundance	v_gene	CDR3nt	CDR3aa
TRBJ2-3	TRBD2	.	TRBV5-1	TGCGCCAGCAGCGGAAGCGGGACTAGCGGGACCGCAGATACGCAGTATTTT	CASSGSGTSGTADTQYF
TRBJ2-7	.	.	TRBV11-3	TGTGCCAGCAGCCCAGGCCACGGCATTCAGTACGAGCAGTACTTC	CASSPGHGIQYEQYF
TRBJ2-7	.	.	TRBV18	TGTGCCAGCTCACCACCTAGCGGACCTAATAGAAGCTCCTACGAGCAGTACTTC	CASSPPSGPNRSSYEQYF
TRBJ1-5	.	.	TRBV5-1	TGCGCCAGCAGCCAACAGGGTGAGGGTCAGCCCCAGCATTTT	CASSQQGEGQPQHF
TRBJ1-1	TRBD1	.	TRBV5-4	TGTGCCAGCAGCCTGGACAGGGGGTCCCATTTGAACACTGAAGCTTTCTTT	CASSLDRGSHLNTEAFF
TRBJ2-7	.	.	TRBV18	TGTGCCAGCTCACGGACGACAGACTACGAGCAGTACTTC	CASSRTTDYEQYF
TRBJ2-1	.	.	TRBV18	TGTGCCAGCGTCACCAGTTCGGCGCCGTACAATGAGCAGTTCTTC	CASVTSSAPYNEQFF
TRBJ2-7	.	.	TRBV28	TGTGCCAGCACCATGATAAGCGGGTTTGGTGGTACCTACGAGCAGTACTTC	CASTMISGFGGTYEQYF
TRBJ2-5	TRBD1	.	TRBV30	TGTGCCTTTGGACAGGGGGCGGAGACCCAGTACTTC	CAFGQGAETQYF
TRBJ2-1	.	once	TRBV10-1	TGCGCCAGCCAGCCGGGTTCCTACAATGAGCAGTTCTTC	CASQPGSYNEQFF
TRBJ2-7	TRBD1	.	TRBV2	TGTGCCAGCAAAGGGGGCGCAGCGGTCTACGAGCAGTACTTC	CASKGGAAVYEQYF
TRBJ2-2	TRBD1	.	TRBV7-8	TGTGCCAGCAGCTTAGAGCAGGGGGCGCGTGCCGGGGAGCTGTTTTTT	CASSLEQGARAGELFF
TRBJ2-3	.	once	TRBV5-1	TGCGCCAGCAGCTTGGGGCCCGAGGGCACAGATACGCAGTATTTT	CASSLGPEGTDTQYF
TRBJ2-7	TRBD1	.	TRBV18	TGTGCCAGCTCACCATGGCCGTCGGGGCAGGGGGAATACGAGCAGTACTTC	CASSPWPSGQGEYEQYF
TRBJ1-4	.	.	TRBV21-1	TGTGCCAGCAGCAAAGCGCGTCAGCCCTCTAATGAAAAACTGTTTTTT	CASSKARQPSNEKLFF
TRBJ1-5	.	.	TRBV2	TGTGCCAGCAGAGAGGACACCGGCAATCAGCCCCAGCATTTT	CASREDTGNQPQHF
TRBJ1-1	.	.	TRBV28	TGTGCCAGCAGTTTTTTTGCTCTGGACGCTTTCTTT	CASSFFALDAFF
TRBJ1-5	.	.	TRBV19	TGTGCCAGCGCTTGGGGGACTGATAGCAATCAGCCCCAGCATTTT	CASAWGTDSNQPQHF
TRBJ2-7	TRBD2	once	TRBV18	TGTGCCAGCTCACCACCTCTCCCCCTAGCGGTCTCCTACGAGCAGTACTTC	CASSPPLPLAVSYEQYF
TRBJ2-7	.	.	TRBV19	TGTGCCAGTAGTGCCCAGGCCCCACTAGTCCACGAGCAGTACTTC	CASSAQAPLVHEQYF
TRBJ1-5	.	.	TRBV28	TGTGCCAGCAGAATTAATAGCAATCAGCCCCAGCATTTT	CASRINSNQPQHF
TRBJ1-5	.	few	TRBV10-3	TGTGCCATCAGTGGAAAGGGGGATCAGCCCCAGCATTTT	CAISGKGDQPQHF
TRBJ2-7	.	.	TRBV27	TGTGCCAGCAGTAGGTACGGGGACGGAGCCTACGAGCAGTACTTC	CASSRYGDGAYEQYF
TRBJ1-1	.	.	TRBV11-2	TGTGCCAGCAGCCGAAATACCCAGGCTGAAGCTTTCTTT	CASSRNTQAEAFF
TRBJ2-6	.	.	TRBV9	TGTGCCAGCAGCGTAGCTGGGCCTGCCCCTGGGGCCAACGTCCTGACTTTC	CASSVAGPAPGANVLTF
TRBJ1-2	TRBD1	.	TRBV2	TGTGCCAGCAGTGTAGGACAGGGACCCTATGGCTACACCTTC	CASSVGQGPYGYTF
TRBJ2-3	TRBD2	.	TRBV19	TGTGCCAGTAGCCTCAAACGGACTAGCGGGGGGCCGAGAGATACGCAGTATTTT	CASSLKRTSGGPRDTQYF
TRBJ1-5	.	.	TRBV6-9	TGTGCCAGCAGTTATCCCCGCCGGGGGGAAGGTCAGCCCCAGCATTTT	CASSYPRRGEGQPQHF
TRBJ2-3	.	.	TRBV2	TGTGCCAGTACTAGCAGAAAAACGTGGGATACGCAGTATTTT	CASTSRKTWDTQYF
TRBJ2-7	TRBD2	.	TRBV19	TGTGCCAGTAGTATAGCGGGGACTAGCGACTACGAGCAGTACTTC	CASSIAGTSDYEQYF
TRBJ2-5	.	.	TRBV7-9	TGTGCCAGCAGCTCCATAAGGTCGGTCCAAGGGGAGACCCAGTACTTC	CASSSIRSVQGETQYF
TRBJ2-5	TRBD1	.	TRBV28	TGTGCCAGCAGCCCGACCGTGGACAGGGGGCTAGAGCAGTACTTC	CASSPTVDRGLEQYF
TRBJ2-7	.	.	TRBV18	TGTGCCAGCTCACCACCACAGGGGAGGGAGGGCGAGCAGTACTTC	CASSPPQGREGEQYF
TRBJ2-1	.	.	TRBV27	TGTGCCAGCGGCCCTTATAGCTTATTCTACAATGAGCAGTTCTTC	CASGPYSLFYNEQFF
TRBJ2-1	.	.	TRBV25-1	TGTGCCAGCAGTCATAGTAGCGGAGTCCACAATGAGCAGTTCTTC	CASSHSSGVHNEQFF
TRBJ2-5	TRBD1	.	TRBV29-1	TGCAGCGTTGAAGGGGACAGGGGACGATTAGAGACCCAGTACTTC	CSVEGDRGRLETQYF
TRBJ2-7	.	.	TRBV29-1	TGCAGCGTTACCCGGGGCGAAGTATACGAGCAGTACTTC	CSVTRGEVYEQYF
TRBJ1-4	TRBD1	.	TRBV5-4	TGTGCCAGCAGCATAGGGGGCTCCGGTGAAAAACTGTTTTTT	CASSIGGSGEKLFF
TRBJ1-5	TRBD1	.	TRBV7-9	TGTGCCAGCAGCTTATCAGGGGGCGGACAGCCCCAGCATTTT	CASSLSGGGQPQHF
TRBJ1-2	.	.	TRBV30	TGTGCCTGGAGTTCAGGCTCCCTCCGATATGGCTACACCTTC	CAWSSGSLRYGYTF
TRBJ2-7	.	.	TRBV28	TGTGCCAGCAGTTTATCCTCAGGGGAATACGAGCAGTACTTC	CASSLSSGEYEQYF
TRBJ1-1	.	.	TRBV2	TGTGCCAGCACCACGGGTAACACTGAAGCTTTCTTT	CASTTGNTEAFF
TRBJ2-7	TRBD2	.	TRBV28	TGTGCCAGCAGTACAGCCGGGACTACCTACGAGCAGTACTTC	CASSTAGTTYEQYF
TRBJ1-1	TRBD1	.	TRBV7-9	TGTGCCAGCAGCCCGGGGACAGCTGAAGCTTTCTTT	CASSPGTAEAFF
TRBJ1-5	.	.	TRBV7-2	TGTGCCAGCAGCTTAGCTGGGGGCGGACAGCCCCAGCATTTT	CASSLAGGGQPQHF
TRBJ2-1	TRBD2	.	TRBV19	TGTGCCAGTAGTCCAAGACTAGCGGGAGGGCCTGATGAGCAGTTCTTC	CASSPRLAGGPDEQFF
TRBJ2-7	TRBD1	once	TRBV14	TGTGCCAGCAGCCAAGATGTGGGACAGAACTCCTACGAGCAGTACTTC	CASSQDVGQNSYEQYF
TRBJ2-1	TRBD1	.	TRBV28	TGTGCCAGCAGTCTCCCCGGGACAGGGGTCAATGAGCAGTTCTTC	CASSLPGTGVNEQFF
TRBJ2-7	.	.	TRBV5-6	TGTGCCAGCAGCCCCCCTGTTAGGGGGGGCGAGCAGTACTTC	CASSPPVRGGEQYF
TRBJ1-1	TRBD1	.	TRBV7-2	TGTGCCAGCAGCTTCGGGACAGATGGTAACACTGAAGCTTTCTTT	CASSFGTDGNTEAFF
TRBJ2-7	.	.	TRBV28	TGTGCCAGCAGTTTCACCTCCTACGAGCAGTACTTC	CASSFTSYEQYF
TRBJ2-6	.	.	TRBV9	TGTGCCAGCAGCGTAGGTGGGGCTGGGGCCAACGTCCTGACTTTC	CASSVGGAGANVLTF
TRBJ2-5	TRBD2	.	TRBV7-9	TGTGCCAGCAGCTATACGCTAGCGGGAGGACGACAAGAGACCCAGTACTTC	CASSYTLAGGRQETQYF